The clone carrying this T cell receptor beta chain was counted a few times. The antigen remains unidentified. Sequenced material consisted of expressed TCRB transcripts (all of the isolated RNA was reverse transcribed). Mean read depth for naive, central memory and regulatory T cell samples was about 3.6 million reads. The protocol was immunoSEQ multiplex PCR, while the TCRdb copy is restricted to in-frame clones and leaves out a portion. The sample carries roughly 330,000 clones, approximately 9.9% recorded once. The data were taken from a study of beta chain features in type 1 diabetes. Turning to the study itself: Healthy donors and patients had similar age, gender and cell yields.

This CDR3 comprises 16 residues. Germline lookup yields CDR1 MDHEN and CDR2 SYDVKM. V was clipped by 3 bases and J by 6 bases; unmatched bases: 9. Study outcomes and limitations: The similarity of naive, central memory and Treg TCRB repertoires appeared greater among patients than among healthy donors. Whether HLA type influences TCRB rearrangement remained unresolved here.

The chain carries TRBV28 and TRBJ1-2; 11 bases are shared with TRBD1. The TCR was taken from a woman aged 25 to 39 in good health. What was sequenced was naive CD4+ T cells from blood. In DNA form, the CDR3 reads TGTGCCAGCAGTTTGCCCGGACAGGGGGCGTACAATGGCTACACCTTC. Translating gives CASSLPGQGAYNGYTF.